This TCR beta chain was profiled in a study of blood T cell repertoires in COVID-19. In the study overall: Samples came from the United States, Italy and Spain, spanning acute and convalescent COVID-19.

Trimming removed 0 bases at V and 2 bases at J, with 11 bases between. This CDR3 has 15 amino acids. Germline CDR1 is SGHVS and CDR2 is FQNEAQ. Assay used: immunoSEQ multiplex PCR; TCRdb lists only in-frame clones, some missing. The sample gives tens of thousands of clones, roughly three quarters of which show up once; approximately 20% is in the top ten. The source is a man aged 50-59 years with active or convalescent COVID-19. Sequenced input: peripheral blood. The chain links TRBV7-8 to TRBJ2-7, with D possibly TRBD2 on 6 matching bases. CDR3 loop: CASSLAGGRAYEQYF. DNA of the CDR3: TGTGCCAGCAGCTTAGCCGGGGGACGTGCCTACGAGCAGTACTTC.